These 26 T cell receptor beta chains originate from one sample sequenced in a study of cytomegalovirus exposure and HLA in healthy donors. With 60 Vbeta and 13 Jbeta primers, the PCR was carried out. TCRdb's copy holds only in-frame clones and misses some; the assay was immunoSEQ multiplex PCR. The sample shows about 160,000 clones, roughly two thirds of them seen only once. What was sequenced was PBMCs. These receptors originate from a woman between 25 and 40 years old in good health and CMV-seronegative.

Concerning this clone: In the same sample, other DNA sequences code for this CDR3. The chain joins TRBV7-3 to TRBJ2-7; 9 bases fit TRBD1. V shed 5 bases, J shed 3 bases, and the junction held 2 bases outside the gene matches. This CDR3 has 13 residues. Per germline, CDR1 SGHTA and CDR2 FQGTGA. This CDR3 reads CASSLDRGYEQYF. In nucleotides, the CDR3 is TGTGCCAGCAGCCTGGACAGGGGCTACGAGCAGTACTTC.

The CDR3 DNA reads as TGTGCCAGTAGACCCCTCCTCCGGGACAGGGTCACTGAAGCTTTCTTT. Translated: CASRPLLRDRVTEAFF. The chain carries TRBV19 and TRBJ1-1; 9 bases are shared with TRBD1. The germline V gene encodes CDR1 LNHDA and CDR2 SQIVND (reference sequence). Trimming cost V 6 bases and J 4 bases; bases outside gene matches: 12. The CDR3 totals 16 residues.

This clone was seen only a few times. The gene calls are TRBV11-2 and TRBJ2-5; 11 bases are a match to TRBD2. The CDR3 has 16 residues. J was trimmed by 4 bases and V by 5 bases; bases with no gene match: 9. CDR1 is SGHAT, CDR2 FQNNGV, per germline. The CDR3 DNA reads TGTGCCAGCAGCCTCACCAAGGGGACTAGCGGAGAGACCCAGTACTTC. Translation: CASSLTKGTSGETQYF. Full variable domain (remainder filled in from reference TRBV11-2 and TRBJ2-5): EAGVAQSPRYKIIEKRQSVAFWCNPISGHATLYWYQQILGQGPKLLIQFQNNGVVDDSQLPKDRFSAERLKGVDSTLKIQPAKLEDSAVYLCASSLTKGTSGETQYFGPGTRLLVL.

This rearrangement joins TRBV7-8 to TRBJ2-7; D might be TRBD1 (7 bases). The CDR3 extends over 15 amino acids. The germline V and J ends were trimmed by 0 bases and 4 bases, with 13 bases remaining between them. Germline V CDR1 and CDR2: SGHVS, FQNEAQ. The CDR3 sequence: CASSLALEGAYEQYF. Written as DNA, the CDR3 is TGTGCCAGCAGCTTAGCGCTGGAGGGGGCTTACGAGCAGTACTTC.

V is TRBV20-1 and J is TRBJ2-5; 7 positions agree with TRBD1. With V trimmed by 3 bases and J by 14 bases, 6 bases remained unmatched. Germline assignment: CDR1 DFQATT and CDR2 SNEGSKA (reference sequence). The CDR3 length is 10 residues. In nucleotides, the CDR3 is TGCAGTGCTAGGACAGGGCTAGAATACTTC. This codes for CSARTGLEYF.

This chain joins TRBV19 and TRBJ1-5, with D unresolved. The CDR3 runs to 14 residues. Germline V gene sequence: CDR1 LNHDA, CDR2 SQIVND (reference sequence). V was pared by 9 bases and J by 2 bases, with 14 bases between. The CDR3 nucleotides are TGTGCCAGCTCAGCCGCCAGCGGCAATCAGCCCCAGCATTTT. It is translated as CASSAASGNQPQHF.

This clone appeared a few times. This rearrangement joins TRBV6-4 to TRBJ1-1; tentatively, D is TRBD1 (6 bases). Trimming left V 5 bases short and J 1 base short, with 8 bases between. The CDR3 runs to 13 residues. Germline CDR1 reads MRHNA; CDR2 reads SNTAGT. DNA for the CDR3: TGTGCCAGCAGTTGGGGACAGAACACTGAAGCTTTCTTT. Translated: CASSWGQNTEAFF.

This clone was seen only once. V is TRBV11-2 and J is TRBJ2-7; 10 positions agree with TRBD1. There are 16 residues in the CDR3. Germline V gene sequence: CDR1 SGHAT, CDR2 FQNNGV. With 6 bases clipped from V and 6 bases from J, the junction kept 14 bases outside the gene matches. The CDR3 DNA follows: TGTGCCAGCAGTCCGATCCGGGACAGGGGAGTAGGCGAGCAGTACTTC. Protein product: CASSPIRDRGVGEQYF.

A word on this clone: The same CDR3 also results from other DNA sequences found in this sample. This chain joins TRBV30 and TRBJ1-4; D is ambiguous. There are 14 residues in the CDR3. CDR1 is GTSNPN, CDR2 SVGIG, per germline (reference sequence). V lost 0 bases, J lost 2 bases, and 7 bases lay in between. CDR3 bases: TGTGCCTGGAGTGTACGGGGTACTAATGAAAAACTGTTTTTT. Amino acids: CAWSVRGTNEKLFF.

This rearrangement joins TRBV28 to TRBJ1-3; 7 positions match TRBD1. The CDR3 sequence is 14 residues long. Germline V CDR1 and CDR2: MDHEN, SYDVKM. Unmatched junction bases numbered 2, after V lost 4 bases and J lost 2 bases. The CDR3 sequence is CASSSGGPGNTIYF. The DNA for the CDR3 is TGTGCCAGCAGTTCAGGGGGACCTGGAAACACCATATATTTT.

The chain employs TRBV28 and TRBJ2-7; 8 nucleotides align to TRBD2. The V and J ends lost 6 bases and 4 bases, in that order; junction bases with no gene match: 14. Germline CDR1 MDHEN, CDR2 SYDVKM. This CDR3 contains 16 residues. The CDR3 nucleotides read TGTGCCAGCAGCCCACGACCGGGACTAGGGTTTTACGAGCAGTACTTC. Encoded protein: CASSPRPGLGFYEQYF.

This clone showed up just a few times. The junction and the germline gene differ at one end; a read error may be behind it. The chain uses TRBV6-4 and TRBJ2-3, with 10 bases that match TRBD2. Per germline, CDR1 MRHNA and CDR2 SNTAGT. The CDR3 is made up of 16 amino acids. The CDR3 DNA follows: TGTGCCAGCGCCGACGGGACTAGCGCCTCCACAGATACTCAGTATTTT. This translates into CASADGTSASTDTQYF.

The chain employs TRBV28 and TRBJ2-1, with unresolved D. V gave up 4 bases and J gave up 0 bases, with 13 bases separating them. The CDR3 totals 16 residues. Germline loops: CDR1 MDHEN, CDR2 SYDVKM. The CDR3 reads CASSSAVASSYNEQFF. In DNA form, the CDR3 reads TGTGCCAGCAGTTCCGCAGTCGCTAGCTCCTACAATGAGCAGTTCTTC.

This clone came up once. The gene calls are TRBV7-2 and TRBJ1-4; D is possibly TRBD1 (6 bases). V lost 2 bases to trimming and J lost 10 bases, with 17 bases between them. This CDR3 is built from 15 residues. The germline CDR1 and CDR2 sequences are SGHTA and FQGNSA. CDR3 nucleotide sequence: TGTGCCAGCAGCTTAAAGGCCGGGGGGGGCGTAAAACTGTTTTTT. It yields the protein CASSLKAGGGVKLFF.

The chain links TRBV6-5 to TRBJ2-7, with TRBD1 matching over 10 bases. With 7 bases clipped from V and 4 bases from J, the junction kept 7 bases outside the gene matches. The germline V gene has CDR1 MNHEY and CDR2 SVGAGI. This CDR3 comprises 14 residues. The DNA for the CDR3 is TGTGCCAGCAAAAGAGGGACAGGGGTTTACGAGCAGTACTTC. Protein: CASKRGTGVYEQYF.

The chain joins TRBV6-5 to TRBJ2-7; 9 bases align to TRBD2. Germline trimming cut 5 bases from V and 2 bases from J; bases unmatched to any gene: 7. Germline V lookup: CDR1 MNHEY, CDR2 SVGAGI. This CDR3 has 15 residues. The DNA for the CDR3 is TGTGCCAGCAGTCGCGGACTAGCGACTGCCTACGAGCAGTACTTC. This sequence encodes CASSRGLATAYEQYF.

V and J are TRBV28 and TRBJ1-3, with 7 bases matching TRBD1. The CDR3 sequence is 16 residues long. With V trimmed by 0 bases and J by 0 bases, 2 bases remained unmatched. Germline V gene data show CDR1 as MDHEN and CDR2 as SYDVKM. The CDR3 sequence is CASSLWDRTSGNTIYF. CDR3 DNA: TGTGCCAGCAGTTTATGGGACAGGACCTCTGGAAACACCATATATTTT.

The chain uses TRBV2 and TRBJ1-4, with D possibly being TRBD1 (5 bases). V was trimmed by 7 bases and J by 5 bases, leaving 14 bases between them. The CDR3 runs to 14 residues. Germline V CDR1 and CDR2: SNHLY, FYNNEI. DNA for the CDR3: TGTGCCAGCAAGGGTGGGGGAGGCAATGAAAAACTGTTTTTT. This sequence encodes CASKGGGGNEKLFF.

The V call is TRBV7-3, the J call TRBJ1-1; 11 positions agree with TRBD1. Germline values: CDR1 SGHTA, CDR2 FQGTGA. Trimming at V came to 1 base and at J to 4 bases, leaving 2 bases not matched to a gene. The CDR3 runs 15 residues. CDR3 DNA sequence: TGTGCCAGCAGCTTAAGCGGGACAGGGGGCACTGAAGCTTTCTTT. Translation: CASSLSGTGGTEAFF.

The chain joins TRBV6-5 to TRBJ1-5, with 9 nucleotides matching TRBD1. The germline gives CDR1 MNHEY, CDR2 SVGAGI. With V trimmed by 6 bases and J by 3 bases, 6 bases remained unmatched. This CDR3 has 15 amino acids. The CDR3 protein is CASRSGQGYNQPQHF. Written as DNA, the CDR3 is TGTGCCAGCAGATCCGGACAGGGGTACAATCAGCCCCAGCATTTT.

The chain combines TRBV19 with TRBJ2-5; a possible D gene is TRBD1 (6 bases). This CDR3 is 13 amino acids long. Trimming stripped 3 bases from V and 5 bases from J, with 10 bases between. Per the germline V gene, CDR1 is LNHDA and CDR2 is SQIVND (reference sequence). The CDR3 spells CASSIWGRETQYF. CDR3 bases: TGTGCCAGTAGTATTTGGGGGCGGGAGACCCAGTACTTC.

The chain uses TRBV7-9 and TRBJ2-7; no reliable D call. This CDR3 has 12 residues. The V and J ends lost 1 base and 9 bases respectively, with 10 bases between them. Per germline, CDR1 SEHNR and CDR2 FQNEAQ (reference sequence). The CDR3 nucleotides are TGTGCCAGCAGCTTAGACTCCCCACTGCAGTACTTC. This sequence encodes CASSLDSPLQYF.

The J gene is TRBJ1-1, the V gene TRBV28, with D uncertain. Trimming shortened V by 4 bases and J by 0 bases, and 6 bases separated the two germline ends. The CDR3 is 13 residues long. Germline V gene sequence: CDR1 MDHEN, CDR2 SYDVKM. The CDR3 loop is CASSSFLNTEAFF. The CDR3 DNA reads TGTGCCAGCAGTTCCTTTCTGAACACTGAAGCTTTCTTT.

The chain recombines TRBV7-3 with TRBJ1-1; 8 bases line up with TRBD1. With V trimmed by 2 bases and J by 7 bases, 6 bases remained unmatched. Germline-derived CDR1 and CDR2 are SGHTA and FQGTGA. There are 14 residues in the CDR3. The CDR3 protein is CASSLDRGTDEAFF. In DNA, the CDR3 is TGTGCCAGCAGCTTAGACAGGGGAACCGATGAAGCTTTCTTT.

The CDR3 spells CASSGSGFYEQYF. As DNA, the CDR3 is TGTGCCAGCAGTGGCAGCGGATTCTACGAGCAGTACTTC. The chain combines TRBV6-1 with TRBJ2-7, with D perhaps TRBD2 (5 bases). Germline values: CDR1 MNHNS, CDR2 SASEGT. This CDR3 contains 13 residues. V was cut by 4 bases and J by 3 bases, with 10 bases left in between.

This chain connects TRBV5-4 to TRBJ2-2; 9 bases are shared with TRBD1. J gave up 5 bases and V 2 bases, and 7 bases lay outside the gene matches. CDR3 size: 16 residues. The germline V gene encodes CDR1 SGHNT and CDR2 YYREEE (reference sequence). The CDR3 spells CASSLPGQGGTGELFF. The DNA of the CDR3 is TGTGCCAGCAGCTTACCGGGACAGGGTGGGACCGGGGAGCTGTTTTTT. Full variable domain (rest looked up from reference TRBV5-4 and TRBJ2-2): ETGVTQSPTHLIKTRGQQVTLRCSSQSGHNTVSWYQQALGQGPQFIFQYYREEENGRGNFPPRFSGLQFPNYSSELNVNALELDDSALYLCASSLPGQGGTGELFFGEGSRLTVL.